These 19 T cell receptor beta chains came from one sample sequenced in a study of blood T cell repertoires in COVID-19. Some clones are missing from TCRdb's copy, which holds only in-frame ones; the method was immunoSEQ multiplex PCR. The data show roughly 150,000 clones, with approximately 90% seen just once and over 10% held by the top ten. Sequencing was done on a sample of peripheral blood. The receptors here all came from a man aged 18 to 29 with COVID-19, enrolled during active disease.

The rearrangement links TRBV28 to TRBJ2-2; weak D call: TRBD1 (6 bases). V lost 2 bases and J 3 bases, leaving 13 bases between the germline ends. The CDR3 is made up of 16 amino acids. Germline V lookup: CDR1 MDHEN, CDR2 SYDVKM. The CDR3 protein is CASSLLTGIDTGELFF. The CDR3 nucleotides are TGTGCCAGCAGTTTACTTACAGGGATAGACACCGGGGAGCTGTTTTTT. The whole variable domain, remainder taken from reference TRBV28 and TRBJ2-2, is DVKVTQSSRYLVKRTGEKVFLECVQDMDHENMFWYRQDPGLGLRLIYFSYDVKMKEKGDIPEGYSVSREKKERFSLILESASTNQTSMYLCASSLLTGIDTGELFFGEGSRLTVL.

The CDR3 spells CASSPDRVWNSPLHF. CDR3 nucleotides: TGTGCCAGCAGCCCAGACAGGGTCTGGAATTCACCCCTCCACTTT. V and J are TRBV14 and TRBJ1-6; 7 nucleotides agree with TRBD1. Germline CDR1 reads SGHDN; CDR2 reads FVKESK. V lost 4 bases, J lost 7 bases, and 7 bases stayed unmatched. CDR3 length: 15 residues.

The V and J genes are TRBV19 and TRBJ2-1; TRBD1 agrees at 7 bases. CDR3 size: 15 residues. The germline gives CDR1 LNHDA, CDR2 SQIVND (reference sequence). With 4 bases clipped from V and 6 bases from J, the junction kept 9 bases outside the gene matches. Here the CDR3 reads CASSTGTDSGNEQFF. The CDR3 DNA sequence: TGTGCCAGTAGTACAGGGACAGACTCCGGCAATGAGCAGTTCTTC.

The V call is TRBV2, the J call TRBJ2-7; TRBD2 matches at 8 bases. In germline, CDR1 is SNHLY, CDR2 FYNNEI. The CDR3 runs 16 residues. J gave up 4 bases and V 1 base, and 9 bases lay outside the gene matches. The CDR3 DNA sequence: TGTGCCAGCAGTGAAGGGATAGCGGGGCACCTTTACGAGCAGTACTTC. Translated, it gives CASSEGIAGHLYEQYF.

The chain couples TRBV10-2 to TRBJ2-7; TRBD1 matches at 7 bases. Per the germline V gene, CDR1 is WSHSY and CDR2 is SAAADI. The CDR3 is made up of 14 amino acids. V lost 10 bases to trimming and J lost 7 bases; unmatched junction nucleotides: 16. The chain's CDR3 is CATLRTALRGEQYF. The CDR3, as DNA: TGCGCCACCCTTCGGACAGCCCTCAGGGGGGAGCAGTACTTC.

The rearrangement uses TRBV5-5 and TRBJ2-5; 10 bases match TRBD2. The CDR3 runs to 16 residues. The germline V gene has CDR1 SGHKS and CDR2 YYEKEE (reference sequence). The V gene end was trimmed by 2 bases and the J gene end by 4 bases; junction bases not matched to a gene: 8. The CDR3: CASSFVAGGGGETQYF. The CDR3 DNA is TGTGCCAGCAGCTTTGTAGCGGGAGGCGGAGGAGAGACCCAGTACTTC.

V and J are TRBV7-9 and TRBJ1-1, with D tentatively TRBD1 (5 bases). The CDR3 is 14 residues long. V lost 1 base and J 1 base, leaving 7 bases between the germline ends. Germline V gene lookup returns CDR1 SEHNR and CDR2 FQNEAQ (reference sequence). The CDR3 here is CASSLVGPNTEAFF. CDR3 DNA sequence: TGTGCCAGCAGCTTAGTGGGGCCGAACACTGAAGCTTTCTTT.

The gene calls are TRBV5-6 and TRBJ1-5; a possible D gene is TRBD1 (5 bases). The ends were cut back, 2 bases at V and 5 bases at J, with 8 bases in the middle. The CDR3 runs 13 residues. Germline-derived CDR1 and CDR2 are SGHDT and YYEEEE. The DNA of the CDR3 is TGTGCCAGCAGCTTAGGAGGGGATCAGCCCCAGCATTTT. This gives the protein CASSLGGDQPQHF. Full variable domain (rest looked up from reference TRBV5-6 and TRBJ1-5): DAGVTQSPTHLIKTRGQQVTLRCSPKSGHDTVSWYQQALGQGPQFIFQYYEEEERQRGNFPDRFSGHQFPNYSSELNVNALLLGDSALYLCASSLGGDQPQHFGDGTRLSIL.

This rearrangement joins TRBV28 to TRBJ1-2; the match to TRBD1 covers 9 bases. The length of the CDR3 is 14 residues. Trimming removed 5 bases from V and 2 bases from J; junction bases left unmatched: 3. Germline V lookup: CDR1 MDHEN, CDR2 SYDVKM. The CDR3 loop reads CASSGDRDNYGYTF. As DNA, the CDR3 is TGTGCCAGCAGTGGGGACAGGGACAACTATGGCTACACCTTC.

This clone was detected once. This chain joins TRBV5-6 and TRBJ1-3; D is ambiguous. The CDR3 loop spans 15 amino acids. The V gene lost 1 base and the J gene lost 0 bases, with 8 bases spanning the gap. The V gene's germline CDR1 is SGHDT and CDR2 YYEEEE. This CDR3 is CASSLKAYSGNTIYF. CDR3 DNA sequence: TGTGCCAGCAGCTTGAAAGCTTACTCTGGAAACACCATATATTTT. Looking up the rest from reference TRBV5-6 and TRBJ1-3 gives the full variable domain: DAGVTQSPTHLIKTRGQQVTLRCSPKSGHDTVSWYQQALGQGPQFIFQYYEEEERQRGNFPDRFSGHQFPNYSSELNVNALLLGDSALYLCASSLKAYSGNTIYFGEGSWLTVV.

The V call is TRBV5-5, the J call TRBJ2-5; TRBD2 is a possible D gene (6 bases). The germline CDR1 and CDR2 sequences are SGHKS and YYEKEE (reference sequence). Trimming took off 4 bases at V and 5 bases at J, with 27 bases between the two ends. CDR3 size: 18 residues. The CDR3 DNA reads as TGTGCCAGCAGCCCCGGGCGGTCAGGAGGGGCTAACTGGGAGACCCAGTACTTC. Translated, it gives CASSPGRSGGANWETQYF.

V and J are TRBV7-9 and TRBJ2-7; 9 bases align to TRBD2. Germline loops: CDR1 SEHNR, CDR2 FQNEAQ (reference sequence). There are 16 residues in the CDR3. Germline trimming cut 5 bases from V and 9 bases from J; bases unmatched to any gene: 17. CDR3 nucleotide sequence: TGTGCCAGCAGCCCCGCGGGTCGGGTAGCGGGAGAGGTGCAGTACTTC. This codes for CASSPAGRVAGEVQYF. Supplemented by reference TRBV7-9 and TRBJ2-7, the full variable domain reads DTGVSQNPRHKITKRGQNVTFRCDPISEHNRLYWYRQTLGQGPEFLTYFQNEAQLEKSRLLSDRFSAERPKGSFSTLEIQRTEQGDSAMYLCASSPAGRVAGEVQYFGPGTRLTVT.

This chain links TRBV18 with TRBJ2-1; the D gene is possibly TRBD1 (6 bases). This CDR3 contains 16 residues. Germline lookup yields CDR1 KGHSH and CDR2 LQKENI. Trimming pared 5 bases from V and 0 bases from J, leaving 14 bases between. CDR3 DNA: TGTGCCAGCTCAAGGAGTGGGGGCAGCTCCTACAATGAGCAGTTCTTC. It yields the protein CASSRSGGSSYNEQFF.

The CDR3 DNA sequence: TGTGCCAGCAGCCCCGGTGGCAATGAGCAGTTCTTC. Protein product: CASSPGGNEQFF. The chain couples TRBV7-9 to TRBJ2-1; the D is unclear. The germline V and J ends were trimmed by 5 bases and 6 bases, with 8 bases remaining between them. This CDR3 has 12 residues. CDR1 is SEHNR, CDR2 FQNEAQ, per germline (reference sequence).

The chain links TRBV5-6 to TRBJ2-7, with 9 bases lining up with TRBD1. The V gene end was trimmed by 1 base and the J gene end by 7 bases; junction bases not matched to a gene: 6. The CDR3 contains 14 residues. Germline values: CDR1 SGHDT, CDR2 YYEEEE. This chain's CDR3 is CASSLNRGLGEQYF. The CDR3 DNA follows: TGTGCCAGCAGCTTGAACAGGGGGCTTGGGGAGCAGTACTTC.

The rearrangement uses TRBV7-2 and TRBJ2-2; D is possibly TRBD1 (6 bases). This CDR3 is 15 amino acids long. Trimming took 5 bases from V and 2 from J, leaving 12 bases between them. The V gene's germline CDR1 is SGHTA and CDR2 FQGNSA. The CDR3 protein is CASSLVGGNTGELFF. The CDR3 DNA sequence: TGTGCCAGCAGCCTAGTAGGGGGTAACACCGGGGAGCTGTTTTTT.

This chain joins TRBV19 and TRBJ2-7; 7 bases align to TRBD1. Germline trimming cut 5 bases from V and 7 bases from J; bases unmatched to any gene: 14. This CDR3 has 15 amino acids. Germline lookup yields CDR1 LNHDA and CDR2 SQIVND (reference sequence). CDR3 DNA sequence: TGTGCCAGTAGTCCCCGTAGGGGGCGTCAGGGAGAGCAGTACTTC. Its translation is CASSPRRGRQGEQYF.

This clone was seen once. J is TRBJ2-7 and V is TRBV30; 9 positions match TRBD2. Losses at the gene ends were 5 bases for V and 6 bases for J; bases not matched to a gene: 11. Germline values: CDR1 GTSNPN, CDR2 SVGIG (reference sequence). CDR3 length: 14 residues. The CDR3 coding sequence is TGTGCCTGGCGCTCTATAGCGGGAGTGGGCGAGCAGTACTTC. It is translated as CAWRSIAGVGEQYF. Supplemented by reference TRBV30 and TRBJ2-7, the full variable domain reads SQTIHQWPATLVQPVGSPLSLECTVEGTSNPNLYWYRQAAGRGLQLLFYSVGIGQISSEVPQNLSASRPQDRQFILSSKKLLLSDSGFYLCAWRSIAGVGEQYFGPGTRLTVT.

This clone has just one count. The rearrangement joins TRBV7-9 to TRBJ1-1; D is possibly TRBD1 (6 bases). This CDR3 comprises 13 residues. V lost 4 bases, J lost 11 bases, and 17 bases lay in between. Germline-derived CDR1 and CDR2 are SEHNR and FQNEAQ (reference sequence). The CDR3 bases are TGTGCCAGCAGCTCCGAACGGGGGGCGGGGGCTTTCTTT. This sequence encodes CASSSERGAGAFF.